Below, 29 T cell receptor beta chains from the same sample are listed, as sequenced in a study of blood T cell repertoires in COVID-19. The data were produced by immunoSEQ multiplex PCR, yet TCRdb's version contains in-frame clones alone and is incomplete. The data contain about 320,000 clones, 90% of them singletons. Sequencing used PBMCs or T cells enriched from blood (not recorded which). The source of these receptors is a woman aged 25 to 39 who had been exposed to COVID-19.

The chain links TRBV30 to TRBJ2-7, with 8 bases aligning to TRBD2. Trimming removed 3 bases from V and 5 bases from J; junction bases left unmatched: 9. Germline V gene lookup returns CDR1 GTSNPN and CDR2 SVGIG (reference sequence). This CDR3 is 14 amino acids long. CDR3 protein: CAWSAGGRANEQYF. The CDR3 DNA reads TGTGCCTGGAGCGCGGGGGGCAGGGCGAACGAGCAGTACTTC.

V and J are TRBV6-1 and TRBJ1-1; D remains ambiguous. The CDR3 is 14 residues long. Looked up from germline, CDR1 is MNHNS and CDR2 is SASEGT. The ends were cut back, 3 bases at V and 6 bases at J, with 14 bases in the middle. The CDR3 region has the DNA TGTGCCAGCAGTGACAATCCTGCGTCGGCTGAAGCTTTCTTT. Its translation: CASSDNPASAEAFF.

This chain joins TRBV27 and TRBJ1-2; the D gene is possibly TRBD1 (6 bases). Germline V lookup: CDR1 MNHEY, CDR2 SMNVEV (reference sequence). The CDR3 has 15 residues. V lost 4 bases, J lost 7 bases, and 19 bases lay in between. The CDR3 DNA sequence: TGTGCCAGCAGTTCCTACCCCCAGGGGCGGCCTGGCTACACCTTC. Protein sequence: CASSSYPQGRPGYTF.

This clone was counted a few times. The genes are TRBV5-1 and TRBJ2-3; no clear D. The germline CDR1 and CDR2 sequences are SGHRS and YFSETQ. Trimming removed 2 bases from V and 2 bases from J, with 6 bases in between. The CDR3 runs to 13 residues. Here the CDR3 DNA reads TGCGCCAGCAGCTTAACAGCCACAGATACGCAGTATTTT. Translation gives CASSLTATDTQYF.

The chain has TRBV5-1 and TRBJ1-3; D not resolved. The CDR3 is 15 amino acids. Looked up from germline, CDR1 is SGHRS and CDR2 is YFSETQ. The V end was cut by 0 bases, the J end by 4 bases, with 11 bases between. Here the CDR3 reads CASSLAMAGGNTIYF. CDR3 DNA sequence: TGCGCCAGCAGCTTGGCCATGGCAGGCGGAAACACCATATATTTT. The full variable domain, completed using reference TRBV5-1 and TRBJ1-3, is KAGVTQTPRYLIKTRGQQVTLSCSPISGHRSVSWYQQTPGQGLQFLFEYFSETQRNKGNFPGRFSGRQFSNSRSEMNVSTLELGDSALYLCASSLAMAGGNTIYFGEGSWLTVV.

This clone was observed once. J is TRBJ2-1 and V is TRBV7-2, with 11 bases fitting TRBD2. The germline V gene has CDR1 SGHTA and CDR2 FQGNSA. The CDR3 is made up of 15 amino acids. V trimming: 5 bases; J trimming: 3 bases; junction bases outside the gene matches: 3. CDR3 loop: CASSLSGGGYNEQFF. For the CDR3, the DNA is TGTGCCAGCAGCCTTAGCGGGGGGGGCTACAATGAGCAGTTCTTC.

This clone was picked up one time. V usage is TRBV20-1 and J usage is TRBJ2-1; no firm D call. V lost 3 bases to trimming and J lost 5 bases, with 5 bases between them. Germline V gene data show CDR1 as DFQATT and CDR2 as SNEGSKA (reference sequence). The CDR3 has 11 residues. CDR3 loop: CSASQDNEQFF. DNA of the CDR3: TGCAGTGCTAGCCAGGACAATGAGCAGTTCTTC.

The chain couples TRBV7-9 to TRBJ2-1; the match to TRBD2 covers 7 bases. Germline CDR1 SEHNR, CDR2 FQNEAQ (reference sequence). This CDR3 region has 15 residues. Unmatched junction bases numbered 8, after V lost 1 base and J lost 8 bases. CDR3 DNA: TGTGCCAGCAGCTTAGGGGGGACTATCGAGGATGAGCAGTTCTTC. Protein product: CASSLGGTIEDEQFF.

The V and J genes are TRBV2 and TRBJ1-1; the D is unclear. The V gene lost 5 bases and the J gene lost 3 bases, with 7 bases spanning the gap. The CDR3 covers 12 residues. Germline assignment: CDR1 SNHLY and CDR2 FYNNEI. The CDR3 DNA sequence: TGTGCCAGCAGTCCAGTTTACACTGAAGCTTTCTTT. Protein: CASSPVYTEAFF.

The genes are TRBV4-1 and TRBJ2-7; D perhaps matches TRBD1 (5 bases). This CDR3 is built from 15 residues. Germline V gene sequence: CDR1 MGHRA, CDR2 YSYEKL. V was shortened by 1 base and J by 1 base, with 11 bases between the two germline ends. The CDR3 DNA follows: TGCGCCAGCAGCCAAGGTGAAGGACAATCCTACGAGCAGTACTTC. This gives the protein CASSQGEGQSYEQYF.

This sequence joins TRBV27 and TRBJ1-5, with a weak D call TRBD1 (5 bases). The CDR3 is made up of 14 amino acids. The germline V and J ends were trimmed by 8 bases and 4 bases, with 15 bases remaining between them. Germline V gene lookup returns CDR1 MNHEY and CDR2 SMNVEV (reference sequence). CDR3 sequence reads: CASAAGGNNQPQHF. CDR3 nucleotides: TGTGCCAGCGCCGCGGGGGGAAATAATCAGCCCCAGCATTTT.

The CDR3 DNA is TGTGCCAGCAGCCCGGGACATGGACAGTTCGGAAACACCATATATTTT. This translates into CASSPGHGQFGNTIYF. The rearrangement uses TRBV27 and TRBJ1-3, with a weak D call TRBD1 (6 bases). V was cut by 6 bases and J by 4 bases, with 19 bases left in between. Germline CDR1 and CDR2: MNHEY and SMNVEV (reference sequence). The CDR3 has 16 residues.

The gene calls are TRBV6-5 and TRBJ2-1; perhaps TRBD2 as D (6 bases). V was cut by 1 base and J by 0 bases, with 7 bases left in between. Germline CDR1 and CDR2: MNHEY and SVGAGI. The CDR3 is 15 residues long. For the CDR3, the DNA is TGTGCCAGCAGTTACTGGGGGGACTCCTACAATGAGCAGTTCTTC. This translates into CASSYWGDSYNEQFF.

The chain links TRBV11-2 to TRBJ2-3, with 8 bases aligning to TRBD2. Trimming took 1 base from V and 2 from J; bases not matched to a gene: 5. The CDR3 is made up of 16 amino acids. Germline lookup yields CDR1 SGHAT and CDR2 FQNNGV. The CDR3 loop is CASSLGVSGATDTQYF. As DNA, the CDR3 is TGTGCCAGCAGCTTAGGGGTTAGCGGGGCCACAGATACGCAGTATTTT.

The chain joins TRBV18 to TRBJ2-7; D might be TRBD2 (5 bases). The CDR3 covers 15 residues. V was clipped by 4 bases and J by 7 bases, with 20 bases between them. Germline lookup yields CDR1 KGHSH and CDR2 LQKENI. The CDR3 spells CASSRRAAEYTEQYF. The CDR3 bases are TGTGCCAGCTCACGGCGGGCAGCCGAGTACACTGAGCAGTACTTC.

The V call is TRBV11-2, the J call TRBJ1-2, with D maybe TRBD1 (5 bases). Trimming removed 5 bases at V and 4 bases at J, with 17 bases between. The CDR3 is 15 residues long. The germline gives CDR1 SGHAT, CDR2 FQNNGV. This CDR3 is CASSPPRDRPYGYTF. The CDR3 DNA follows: TGTGCCAGCAGCCCGCCCAGGGATCGCCCCTATGGCTACACCTTC.

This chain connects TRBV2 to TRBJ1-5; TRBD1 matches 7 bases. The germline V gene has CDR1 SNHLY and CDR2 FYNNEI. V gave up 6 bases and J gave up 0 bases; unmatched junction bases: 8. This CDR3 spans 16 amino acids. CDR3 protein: CASSNRGASSNQPQHF. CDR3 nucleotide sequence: TGTGCCAGCAGCAACAGGGGCGCATCTAGCAATCAGCCCCAGCATTTT.

CDR3 sequence reads: CASSRGTGFTDTQYF. CDR3 coding DNA: TGTGCCAGCAGTAGGGGGACGGGATTCACAGATACGCAGTATTTT. The chain combines TRBV5-4 with TRBJ2-3, with D tentatively TRBD1 (6 bases). The CDR3 length is 15 residues. Germline CDR1 is SGHNT and CDR2 is YYREEE (reference sequence). The V gene lost 5 bases and the J gene lost 2 bases, with 15 bases spanning the gap.

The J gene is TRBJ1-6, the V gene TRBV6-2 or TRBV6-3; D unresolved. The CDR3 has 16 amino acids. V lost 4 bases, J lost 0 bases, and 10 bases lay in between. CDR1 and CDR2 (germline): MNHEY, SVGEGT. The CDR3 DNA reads TGTGCCAGCAGTTCCTCAGAGGCCTCCTATAATTCACCCCTCCACTTT. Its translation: CASSSSEASYNSPLHF.

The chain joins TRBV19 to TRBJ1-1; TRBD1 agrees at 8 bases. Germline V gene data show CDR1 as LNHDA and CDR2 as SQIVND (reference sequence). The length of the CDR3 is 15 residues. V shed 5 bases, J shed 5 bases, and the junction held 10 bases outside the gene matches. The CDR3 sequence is CASSPWTGPSTEAFF. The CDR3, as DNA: TGTGCCAGTAGTCCGTGGACAGGGCCCTCGACTGAAGCTTTCTTT.

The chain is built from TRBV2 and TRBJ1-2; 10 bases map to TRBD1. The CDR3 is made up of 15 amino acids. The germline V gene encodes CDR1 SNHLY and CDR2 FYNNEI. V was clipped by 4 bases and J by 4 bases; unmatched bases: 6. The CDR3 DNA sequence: TGTGCCAGCAGTGGACAGGGGGCGGAGGGCTATGGCTACACCTTC. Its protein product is CASSGQGAEGYGYTF.

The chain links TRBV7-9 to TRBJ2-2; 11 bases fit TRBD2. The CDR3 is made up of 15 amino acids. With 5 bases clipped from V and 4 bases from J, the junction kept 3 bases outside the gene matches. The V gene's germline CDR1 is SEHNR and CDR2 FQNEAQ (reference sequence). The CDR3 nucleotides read TGTGCCAGCAGCCCTAGCGGGGGGACCACCGGGGAGCTGTTTTTT. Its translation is CASSPSGGTTGELFF. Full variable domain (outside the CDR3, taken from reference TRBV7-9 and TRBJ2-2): DTGVSQNPRHKITKRGQNVTFRCDPISEHNRLYWYRQTLGQGPEFLTYFQNEAQLEKSRLLSDRFSAERPKGSFSTLEIQRTEQGDSAMYLCASSPSGGTTGELFFGEGSRLTVL.

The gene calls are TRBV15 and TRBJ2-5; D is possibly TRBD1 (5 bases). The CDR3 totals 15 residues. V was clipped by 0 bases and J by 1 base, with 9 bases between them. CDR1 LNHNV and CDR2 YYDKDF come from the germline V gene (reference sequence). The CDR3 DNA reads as TGTGCCACCAGCAGAGATGGACATACCCAAGAGACCCAGTACTTC. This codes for CATSRDGHTQETQYF.

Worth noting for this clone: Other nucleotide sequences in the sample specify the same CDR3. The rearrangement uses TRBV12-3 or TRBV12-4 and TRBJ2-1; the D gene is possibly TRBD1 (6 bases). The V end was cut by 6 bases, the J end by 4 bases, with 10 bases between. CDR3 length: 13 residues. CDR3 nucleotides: TGTGCCAGCAGGGGAACAGGGTACAATGAGCAGTTCTTC. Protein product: CASRGTGYNEQFF.

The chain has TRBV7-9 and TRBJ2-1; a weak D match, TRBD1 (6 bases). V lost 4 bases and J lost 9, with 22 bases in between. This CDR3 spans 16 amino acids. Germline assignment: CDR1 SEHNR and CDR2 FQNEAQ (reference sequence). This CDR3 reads CASSSFRGAGFGEQFF. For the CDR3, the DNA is TGTGCCAGCAGCTCCTTCAGGGGCGCCGGATTTGGTGAGCAGTTCTTC.

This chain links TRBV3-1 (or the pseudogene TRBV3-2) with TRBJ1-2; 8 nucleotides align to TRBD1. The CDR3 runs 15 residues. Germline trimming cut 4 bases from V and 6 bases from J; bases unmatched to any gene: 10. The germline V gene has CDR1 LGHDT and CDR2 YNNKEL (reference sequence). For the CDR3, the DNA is TGTGCCAGCAGCCTCCAAGTCACAGGGGGGAATGGCTACACCTTC. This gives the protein CASSLQVTGGNGYTF.

The CDR3 region is CASSLAEQGYGNTIYF. The CDR3 bases are TGTGCCAGCAGCTTGGCGGAACAGGGGTATGGAAACACCATATATTTT. The rearrangement uses TRBV5-6 and TRBJ1-3; 7 bases align to TRBD1. Germline CDR1 SGHDT, CDR2 YYEEEE. The V and J ends lost 0 bases and 3 bases, in that order; junction bases with no gene match: 6. This CDR3 has 16 amino acids.

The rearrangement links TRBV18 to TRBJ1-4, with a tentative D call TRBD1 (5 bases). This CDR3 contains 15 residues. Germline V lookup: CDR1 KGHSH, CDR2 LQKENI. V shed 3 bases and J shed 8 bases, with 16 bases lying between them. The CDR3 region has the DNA TGTGCCAGCTCACCGGGGCGCAGGGAAAGCGAAAAACTGTTTTTT. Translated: CASSPGRRESEKLFF.

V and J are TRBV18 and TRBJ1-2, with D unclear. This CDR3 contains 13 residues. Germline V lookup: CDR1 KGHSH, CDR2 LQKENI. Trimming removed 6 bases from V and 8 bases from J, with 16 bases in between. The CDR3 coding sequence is TGTGCCAGCTCCCGAGAAATTCTCGGGGGCTACACCTTC. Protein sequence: CASSREILGGYTF.